This TCR beta chain was profiled in a study of T cells after yellow fever vaccination. Of note for this clonotype: Its antigen is not identified.

Study-wide points: A large majority of primary-vaccination clones showed up again after the booster (about 96% CD4, roughly 88% CD8).

V shed 2 bases and J shed 8 bases, with 15 bases lying between them. Germline CDR1 reads MDHEN; CDR2 reads SYDVKM. The CDR3 runs to 14 residues. One entry per CDR3 protein results from TCRdb running MiXCR on the 5' RACE reads. The table lists some 260,000 distinct CDR3 sequences, around 5.3% of them singletons. The chain employs TRBV28 and TRBJ1-2; D is undetermined. This receptor was obtained from a man aged 18 to 30 who received the YFV17D yellow fever vaccine. Specimen: CD4+ T cells sorted from PBMCs, collected on the day of the yellow fever booster vaccination. The chain's CDR3 is CASSLGPGVRGYTF. As DNA, the CDR3 is TGTGCCAGCAGTTTAGGCCCCGGGGTGCGGGGCTACACCTTC.